This T cell receptor (beta chain) was observed in a study of CD8+ T cells in alopecia areata. It was cDNA, reverse transcribed from extracted RNA, that served as the sequencing template. The repertoire was sequenced with immunoSEQ multiplex PCR; TCRdb's copy has only in-frame clones and lacks some. This sample has about 200,000 clones, with 45% to 70% found just once. Trimming took 7 bases from V and 5 from J, leaving 17 bases between them. CDR1 and CDR2 (germline): MGHDK, SYGVNS. The CDR3 contains 15 residues. This clone was recorded a few times. The sample consisted of CD8+ T cells sorted from blood. This sequence joins TRBV25-1 and TRBJ2-2; D perhaps matches TRBD1 (6 bases). This receptor was taken from a human donor in good health. In DNA, the CDR3 is TGTGCCAGCAACCACGGGACATTTGATACCGGGGAGCTGTTTTTT. Its protein product is CASNHGTFDTGELFF.